This record concerns one T cell receptor (beta chain) sequence. The length of the CDR3 is 17 residues. J gave up 6 bases and V 6 bases, and 16 bases lay outside the gene matches. Germline V gene lookup returns CDR1 MNHNY and CDR2 SVGAGI (reference sequence). TCRdb keeps only in-frame clones here, not all; method: immunoSEQ multiplex PCR. The table includes approximately 290,000 clones, 75% to 90% detected once. The data are from a study of blood T cell repertoires in COVID-19. Overall study context: Material from acute and convalescent COVID-19 was sourced from the United States, Italy and Spain.

Recruits, aged roughly 18 to 90 years, lived in 24 US areas. The sequenced sample was PBMCs or T cells enriched from blood (not recorded which). The receptor was derived from a woman younger than 45 who had recovered from COVID-19. The V call is TRBV6-6, the J call TRBJ1-4, with TRBD1 identical over 7 bases. CDR3 loop: CASSRFIDRVLDEKLFF. Here the CDR3 DNA reads TGTGCCAGCAGCCGATTTATTGACAGGGTTTTAGATGAAAAACTGTTTTTT.